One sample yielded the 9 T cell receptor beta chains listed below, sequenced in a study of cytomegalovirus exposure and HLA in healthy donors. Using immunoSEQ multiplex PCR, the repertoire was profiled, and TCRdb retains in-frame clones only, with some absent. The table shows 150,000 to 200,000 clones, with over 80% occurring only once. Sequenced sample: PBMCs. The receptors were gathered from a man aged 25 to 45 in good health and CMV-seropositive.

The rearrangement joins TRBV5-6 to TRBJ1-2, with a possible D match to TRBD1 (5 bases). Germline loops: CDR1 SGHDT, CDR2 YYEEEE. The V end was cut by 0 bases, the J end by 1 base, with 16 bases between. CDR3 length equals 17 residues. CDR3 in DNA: TGTGCCAGCAGCTTGGTAGGAGACAGTTTCCTTAACTATGGCTACACCTTC. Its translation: CASSLVGDSFLNYGYTF.

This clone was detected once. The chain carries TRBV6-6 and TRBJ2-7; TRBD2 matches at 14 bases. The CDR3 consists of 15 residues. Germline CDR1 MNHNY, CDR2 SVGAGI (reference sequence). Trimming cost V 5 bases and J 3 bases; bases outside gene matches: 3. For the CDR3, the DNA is TGTGCCAGCAGTGACGGACTAGCGGGGGGCTACGAGCAGTACTTC. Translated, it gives CASSDGLAGGYEQYF.

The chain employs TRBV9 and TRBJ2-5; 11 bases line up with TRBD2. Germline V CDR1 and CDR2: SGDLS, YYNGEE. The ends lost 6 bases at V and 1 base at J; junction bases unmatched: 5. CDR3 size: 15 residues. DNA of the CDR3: TGTGCCAGCACCCGACTAGCGGGGCTCCAAGAGACCCAGTACTTC. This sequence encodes CASTRLAGLQETQYF.

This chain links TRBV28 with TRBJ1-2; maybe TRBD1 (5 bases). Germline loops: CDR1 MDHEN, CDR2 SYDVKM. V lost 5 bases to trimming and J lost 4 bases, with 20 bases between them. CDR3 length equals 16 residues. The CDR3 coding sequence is TGTGCCAGCAGTCCACCGGGACTTTTCAACCCCTATGGCTACACCTTC. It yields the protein CASSPPGLFNPYGYTF.

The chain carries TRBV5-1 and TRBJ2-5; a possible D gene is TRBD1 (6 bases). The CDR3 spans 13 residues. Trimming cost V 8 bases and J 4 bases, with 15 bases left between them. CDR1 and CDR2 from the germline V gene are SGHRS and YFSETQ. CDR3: CASGPGTRETQYF. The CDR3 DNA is TGCGCCAGTGGTCCGGGGACAAGAGAGACCCAGTACTTC.

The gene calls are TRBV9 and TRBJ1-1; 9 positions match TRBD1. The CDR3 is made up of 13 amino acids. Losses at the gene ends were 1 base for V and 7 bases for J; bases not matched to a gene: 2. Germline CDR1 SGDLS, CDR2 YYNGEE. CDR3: CASSVRTGDEAFF. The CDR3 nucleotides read TGTGCCAGCAGCGTAAGGACAGGGGATGAAGCTTTCTTT.

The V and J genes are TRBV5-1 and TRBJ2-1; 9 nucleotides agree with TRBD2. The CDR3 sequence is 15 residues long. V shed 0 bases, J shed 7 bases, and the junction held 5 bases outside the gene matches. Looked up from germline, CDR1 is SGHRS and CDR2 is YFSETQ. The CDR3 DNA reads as TGCGCCAGCAGCTTGGCCGGTAGCGGGGGAAATGAGCAGTTCTTC. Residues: CASSLAGSGGNEQFF.

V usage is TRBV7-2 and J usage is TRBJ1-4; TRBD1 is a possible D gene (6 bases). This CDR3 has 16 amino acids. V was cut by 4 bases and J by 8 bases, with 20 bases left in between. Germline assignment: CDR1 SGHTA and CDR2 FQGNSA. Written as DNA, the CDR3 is TGTGCCAGCAGCTGGGGGGGAGGGGGGTTTAACGAAAAACTGTTTTTT. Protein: CASSWGGGGFNEKLFF.

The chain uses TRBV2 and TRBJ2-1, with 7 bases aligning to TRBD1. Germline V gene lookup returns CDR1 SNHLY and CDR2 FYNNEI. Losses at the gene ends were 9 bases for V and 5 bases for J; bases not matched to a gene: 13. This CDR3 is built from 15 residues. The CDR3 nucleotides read TGTGCCAGGGCTTCCGGGACAGCGTTGAACAATGAGCAGTTCTTC. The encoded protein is CARASGTALNNEQFF.